This TCR beta chain was recorded in a study of early T cells in non-severe SARS-CoV-2 infection. V shed 6 bases, J shed 3 bases, and the junction held 8 bases outside the gene matches. The CDR3 is 14 amino acids. Germline V lookup: CDR1 MNHEY, CDR2 SVGAGI. This clonotype appeared many times. MiXCR was run by TCRdb on the 5' RACE reads, yielding one entry per CDR3 protein. This sample carries around 50,000 distinct CDR3 sequences, about 12% of them seen once, and the ten largest clones take about 3%. This chain connects TRBV6-5 to TRBJ2-7, with 7 nucleotides matching TRBD2. This TCR derives from an adult who was a healthcare worker with PCR-confirmed SARS-CoV-2 infection or an uninfected control (not recorded which). The sequencing sample was made of whole blood. This CDR3 reads CASSPVSGNYEQYF. CDR3 bases: TGTGCCAGCAGCCCGGTAAGCGGGAACTACGAGCAGTACTTC.